The clone carrying this TCR beta chain has at least ten counts. The TCR beta library used iRepertoire HTBI primers with Arm-PCR amplification of CDR3. In TCRdb, the multiplex PCR reads were re-called with MiXCR into one record per CDR3 protein. The table shows more than 450,000 distinct CDR3 sequences, with 12% occurring only once. V was trimmed by 6 bases and J by 3 bases, leaving 14 bases between them. This CDR3 comprises 14 residues. The data were taken from a study of regulatory T cells in long-lasting Graves disease. The sample's time point: newly diagnosed GD, antithyroid drugs for less than 3 months. Extracted PBMC RNA gave rise to the TCR library. EDTA tubes received about 10 milliliters of collected peripheral blood. These data were also filed under a second study, of T cells in Graves' hyperthyroidism and ophthalmopathy. That report notes: Together with thyroid ultrasound, orbital computed tomography, serum thyroxine and TRAb, clinical symptoms were used for diagnoses.

The gene calls are TRBV12-3 or TRBV12-4 and TRBJ1-2; perhaps TRBD1 as D (5 bases). The source material was peripheral blood mononuclear cells (PBMCs), sampled at new diagnosis, from a patient treated with antithyroid drugs. The receptor was isolated from a woman in her 30s with Graves disease. The CDR3 bases are TGTGCCAGCAGCTACCCGGGACCCTACTATGGCTACACCTTC. Its protein product is CASSYPGPYYGYTF.